The source of this T cell receptor beta chain is a study of radiation and T cells in renal cell carcinoma. CDR1 MNHNS and CDR2 SASEGT come from the germline V gene. The CDR3 has 14 residues. J was trimmed by 8 bases and V by 6 bases; bases with no gene match: 10. Generated by immunoSEQ multiplex PCR, the TCRdb table keeps only in-frame clones and is missing some. Here the sample spans more than 60,000 clones, around 78% being singletons. Time point described: blood 4 weeks post-SBRT, at nephrectomy. Documented treatment: 15 Gy SBRT to primary tumor, nephrectomy 4 weeks later. Nephrectomy followed 15 Gy stereotactic body radiation by 4 weeks. The tumor was a clear cell renal cell carcinoma.

Source: blood, taken from a patient whose treatment included radiotherapy and nephrectomy. This clonotype originated in an older woman with renal cell carcinoma. The rearrangement joins TRBV6-1 to TRBJ2-1, with 7 bases aligning to TRBD1. The CDR3 DNA reads TGTGCCAGCAGGGATCGACAGGGAGCCGATGAGCAGTTCTTC. It translates to CASRDRQGADEQFF.